This is a list of T cell receptor beta chains from one sample in a study of Ad26.COV2.S vaccination and SARS-CoV-2 variants. Profiled with immunoSEQ multiplex PCR; TCRdb holds only in-frame clones, not every one. The sample lists about 480,000 clones; about 83% were seen once. This material consisted of peripheral blood, taken in a trial of Ad26.COV2.S vaccine versus placebo. All receptors derive from a person aged 18-65 years who received the Ad26.COV2.S COVID-19 vaccine or a placebo. Both conserved end residues are part of each CDR3. The order of the fields is V gene, J gene, D gene, clone size, CDR3 DNA, CDR3 protein. The D gene is left open where the match is weak. A clone size is listed for some rows: how often the clone was seen (once, few, many), or a class if it is expanded.

TRBV5-4,TRBJ2-3,.,.,TGTGCCAGCAGAACAACTTGGAGCACAGATACGCAGTATTTT,CASRTTWSTDTQYF
TRBV30,TRBJ1-6,TRBD1,.,TGTGCCTGGAGTAGGGACAGACAAGCGTCCCTCCACTTT,CAWSRDRQASLHF
TRBV6-5,TRBJ2-2,.,.,TGTGCCAGCTTACCGACAGGGAGCGGGACCGGGGAGCTGTTTTTT,CASLPTGSGTGELFF
TRBV6-2/TRBV6-3,TRBJ2-2,TRBD1,.,TGTGCCAGCAGTTACAGGGTGACAGGGGGTCCCGGGGAGCTGTTTTTT,CASSYRVTGGPGELFF
TRBV27,TRBJ2-1,.,.,TGTGCCAGCAGTTTCAGGGACGAGCCCGACGGGGAGCAGTTCTTC,CASSFRDEPDGEQFF
TRBV3-1/TRBV3-2,TRBJ1-2,.,.,TGTGCCAGCAGCCAAGGCGGTCGACGGGGGAACTATGGCTACACCTTC,CASSQGGRRGNYGYTF
TRBV7-3,TRBJ2-2,TRBD2,.,TGTGCCAGCAGCTTAAAAGCGGGAACCGGGGAGCTGTTTTTT,CASSLKAGTGELFF
TRBV7-2,TRBJ2-5,.,.,TGTGCCAGCAGCTTAGGGGGGGAGTGGTATGGGGAGACCCAGTACTTC,CASSLGGEWYGETQYF
TRBV30,TRBJ2-7,.,.,TGTGCCTGGAGTCAGGGGCGGGAATTCGACGAGCAGTACTTC,CAWSQGREFDEQYF
TRBV11-1,TRBJ2-7,TRBD1,.,TGTGCCAGCAGCGTACAGGGGAGAGTCCACGAGCAGTACTTC,CASSVQGRVHEQYF
TRBV7-9,TRBJ2-2,.,.,TGTGCCAGCAGCTTAGGACAGTTCGGGGAGCTGTTTTTT,CASSLGQFGELFF
TRBV28,TRBJ1-6,.,.,TGTGCCAGCTGGGCCAGGAAGAATTCACCCCTCCACTTT,CASWARKNSPLHF
TRBV7-6,TRBJ1-2,.,.,TGTGCCAGCAGCTTAGTTCCTAGGACAGACTATGGCTACACCTTC,CASSLVPRTDYGYTF
TRBV19,TRBJ1-5,.,few,TGTGCCAGTAGTATAAGTTCGGGGACTCAGCCCCAGCATTTT,CASSISSGTQPQHF
TRBV27,TRBJ2-1,TRBD1,.,TGTGCCAGCAGGAGGGGACAGGGGGTGAGCAATGAGCAGTTCTTC,CASRRGQGVSNEQFF
TRBV28,TRBJ1-6,.,few,TGTGCCAGCAGTTTACGGGATTCACCCCTCCACTTT,CASSLRDSPLHF
TRBV6-5,TRBJ1-2,.,.,TGTGCCGGGGCCCTTAACTATGGCTACACCTTC,CAGALNYGYTF
TRBV24-1,TRBJ2-5,TRBD1,.,TGTGCCACCAGTGACAGGGACAGGGTGGAGACCCAGTACTTC,CATSDRDRVETQYF
TRBV6-6,TRBJ1-1,TRBD1,.,TGTGCCAGCACCCGAACAGGGGGCGCGGGCACTGAAGCTTTCTTT,CASTRTGGAGTEAFF
TRBV28,TRBJ2-3,.,.,TGTGCCAGCAGTCAGGCGACTAGAAAGGTATCTGATACGCAGTATTTT,CASSQATRKVSDTQYF
TRBV9,TRBJ1-1,.,.,TGTGCCAGCAGCACGAACATGAACACTGAAGCTTTCTTT,CASSTNMNTEAFF
TRBV3-1/TRBV3-2,TRBJ2-7,.,.,TGTGCCAGCAGCCAAGATCCAAGGGTGCACTACGAGCAGTACTTC,CASSQDPRVHYEQYF
TRBV30,TRBJ1-6,.,few,TGTGCAGGGGAAAGAAATGGGAATTCACCCCTCCACTTT,CAGERNGNSPLHF
TRBV18,TRBJ2-6,.,.,TGTGCCAGCTCACCAGGGTCAGCTGGGGCCAACGTCCTGACTTTC,CASSPGSAGANVLTF
TRBV28,TRBJ1-3,TRBD1,.,TGTGCCAGCAGGACAGGGTCTTTGGCTGGAAACACCATATATTTT,CASRTGSLAGNTIYF
TRBV5-1,TRBJ2-7,TRBD2,.,TGCGCCAGCAGCTTGGGCCGGGACAGGGGACTAGCGGGGCCCGGCTCCTACGAGCAGTACTTC,CASSLGRDRGLAGPGSYEQYF
TRBV5-1,TRBJ2-7,TRBD2,.,TGCGCCAGCAGCTTGATGGCTAGCGGGAGTAACGAGCAGTACTTC,CASSLMASGSNEQYF
TRBV7-2,TRBJ2-7,.,.,TGTGCCAGCAGCTTATCGCCCCAGGGGACCTACGAGCAGTACTTC,CASSLSPQGTYEQYF
TRBV7-6,TRBJ2-7,.,.,TGTGCCAGCAGACCCGACTACTCCTACGAGCAGTACTTC,CASRPDYSYEQYF
TRBV11-2,TRBJ1-2,.,.,TGTGCCAGCAGCACAACCCGAGGGCGATACTATGGCTACACCTTC,CASSTTRGRYYGYTF
TRBV5-6,TRBJ1-2,TRBD1,.,TGTGCCAGCAGCTTGGGCCCCAACGGACAGGGGGCTAACGGCTACACCTTC,CASSLGPNGQGANGYTF
TRBV2,TRBJ2-1,TRBD2,.,TGTGCCAGCAGTGAACTAGCGGGAGTGGTGGGTAACAATGAGCAGTTCTTC,CASSELAGVVGNNEQFF
TRBV6-5,TRBJ2-3,.,.,TGTGCCAGCAGTAGCCGGGAGTACGCAGATACGCAGTATTTT,CASSSREYADTQYF
TRBV6-5,TRBJ1-5,TRBD1,.,TGTGCCAGCAGTTACGGGACAGGGGGTCAGCCCCAGCATTTT,CASSYGTGGQPQHF
TRBV6-6,TRBJ1-6,.,.,TGTGCCAGCATAGGCAGGGGTTATTCACCCCTCCACTTT,CASIGRGYSPLHF
TRBV5-4,TRBJ2-1,TRBD2,.,TGTGCCAGCAGCTTGGAGGCGGGAGGGAACAATGAGCAGTTCTTC,CASSLEAGGNNEQFF
TRBV2,TRBJ1-1,TRBD1,.,TGTGCCAGCAGAGAGGGGGCGTGGAACACTGAAGCTTTCTTT,CASREGAWNTEAFF
TRBV27,TRBJ1-6,.,.,TGTGCCAGCAGACGGGGGGGACATCTGGATAATTCACCCCTCCACTTT,CASRRGGHLDNSPLHF
TRBV11-2,TRBJ2-1,.,.,TGTGCCAGCCCGCTCGCCGTAATCTTC,CASPLAVIF
TRBV7-8,TRBJ1-1,TRBD1,.,TGTGCCAGCAGCTTGTTCTCCAGGGGGGGGAACACTGAAGCTTTCTTT,CASSLFSRGGNTEAFF
TRBV5-1,TRBJ1-1,.,.,TGCGCCAGCAGCTTGTCAAGAGAGGCAGGTGAAGCTTTCTTT,CASSLSREAGEAFF
TRBV5-5,TRBJ2-7,.,.,TGTGCCAGCAGCCGCGACAGCGATACCAGGGGGGGTTACGAGCAGTACTTC,CASSRDSDTRGGYEQYF
TRBV20-1,TRBJ2-7,TRBD2,.,TGCAGTGCTAGTTTAGGACTAGCGGGAGGGATCGAGCAGTACTTC,CSASLGLAGGIEQYF
TRBV4-2,TRBJ2-1,TRBD2,.,TGTGCCAGCAGCCAAGATCTAAGGCCTAGCGGGGGGTCCTACAATGAGCAGTTCTTC,CASSQDLRPSGGSYNEQFF
TRBV5-8,TRBJ2-3,.,.,TGTGCCAGCCTCCGGGACTTTGGCACAGATACGCAGTATTTT,CASLRDFGTDTQYF
TRBV24-1,TRBJ1-4,.,.,TGTGCCACCAGTGATGGGGGACGTCTGTTTTTT,CATSDGGRLFF
TRBV5-1,TRBJ2-1,.,.,TGCGCCAGCAGCTTGGGACAGGACTACAATGAGCAGTTCTTC,CASSLGQDYNEQFF
TRBV5-4,TRBJ2-7,.,.,TGTGCCAGCAGCTTGGCATCATCCTTTGCCTACGAGCAGTACTTC,CASSLASSFAYEQYF
TRBV7-3,TRBJ2-7,.,.,TGTGCCAGCCGGTTGGTCCTTGGGGAGCAGTACTTC,CASRLVLGEQYF
TRBV28,TRBJ1-5,.,.,TGTGCCAGCAGTTTACCTCCGGCTGGGGATCAGCCCCAGCATTTT,CASSLPPAGDQPQHF
TRBV11-2,TRBJ1-2,.,.,TGTGCCAGCGAAACCAACCTAGGGACTGGCCCGCTCTATGGCTACACCTTC,CASETNLGTGPLYGYTF
TRBV7-2,TRBJ2-1,.,.,TGTGCCAGCAGCACCGGACCCGAGTCCTACAATGAGCAGTTCTTC,CASSTGPESYNEQFF
TRBV12-3/TRBV12-4,TRBJ2-2,.,.,TGTGCCAGCAGCCGGCGGACCGGGGAGCTGTTTTTT,CASSRRTGELFF
TRBV10-3,TRBJ2-7,.,.,TGTGCCATCAGTGTGGACAGTCTAGCCTACGAGCAGTACTTC,CAISVDSLAYEQYF